There are many counts of the clone carrying this T cell receptor (beta chain). This sample stems from a study of regulatory T cells in long-lasting Graves disease. The sample's time point: newly diagnosed GD, antithyroid drugs for less than 3 months. The TCR library was made from RNA that had been extracted from PBMCs in TRIzol. V was pared by 5 bases and J by 4 bases, with 17 bases between. Germline V gene sequence: CDR1 SGHAT, CDR2 FQDESV (reference sequence). The CDR3 spans 15 residues. Arm-PCR of CDR3 regions and iRepertoire HTBI primers were used to build TCR beta libraries. TCRdb re-called the multiplex PCR reads through MiXCR, storing one row per CDR3 protein. Of hundreds of thousands of distinct CDR3 sequences listed, roughly 17% were seen once; the top ten hold about 11%. The same data also went into a second study, on T cells in Graves' hyperthyroidism and ophthalmopathy.

The sequences come from peripheral blood mononuclear cells (PBMCs), collected at new diagnosis, from a patient treated with antithyroid drugs. This clonotype was sampled from a woman aged 25 to 39 with Graves disease. This chain joins TRBV11-1 and TRBJ1-1, with D possibly being TRBD1 (5 bases). CDR3 loop: CASSVEGEVGTEAFF. The CDR3 DNA sequence: TGTGCCAGCAGCGTAGAAGGGGAGGTCGGCACTGAAGCTTTCTTT. Combining the CDR3 with reference TRBV11-1 and TRBJ1-1 gives the whole variable domain EAEVAQSPRYKITEKSQAVAFWCDPISGHATLYWYRQILGQGPELLVQFQDESVVDDSQLPKDRFSAERLKGVDSTLKIQPAELGDSAMYLCASSVEGEVGTEAFFGQGTRLTVV.